These T cell receptor beta chains were read from a single sample in a study of T cells after yellow fever vaccination. MiXCR, applied by TCRdb to the 5' RACE reads, yields one record per CDR3 protein. The repertoire holds about 240,000 distinct CDR3 sequences, with about 3.5% as singletons. This material consisted of PBMCs, taken 15 days after the yellow fever booster vaccination. The receptor source for this set is a young man who received the YFV17D yellow fever vaccine. CDR3s include the opening cysteine and the closing phenylalanine or tryptophan.

>TRBV4-3|14|TRBJ1-3
CASSLEQGSNTIYF
>TRBV11-2|15|TRBJ2-3
CASSLGLAATDTQYF
>TRBV12-3/TRBV12-4|13|TRBJ1-2
CASSPRVVYGYTF
>TRBV11-2|14|TRBJ1-1
CASSEPLRSTEAFF
>TRBV7-2|13|TRBJ2-2
CASSLGIIGELFF
>TRBV6-6|14|TRBJ1-1
CASSYYGVNTEAFF
>TRBV11-3|15|TRBJ2-5
CASSLDLAKQETQYF
>TRBV20-1|17|TRBJ2-3
CSARDQSGGGLSDTQYF
>TRBV7-2|15|TRBJ2-2
CASSYRGWNTGELFF
>TRBV15|13|TRBJ1-6
CATSRDFNSPLHF
>TRBV5-1|14|TRBJ2-3
CASSAWDPTDTQYF
>TRBV6-5|14|TRBJ1-5
CASSYGQSNQPQHF
>TRBV19|14|TRBJ2-2
CASSRGEDTGELFF
>TRBV19|13|TRBJ1-2
CASALGPNYGYTF
>TRBV7-3|13|TRBJ1-6
CASSLSLNSPLHF
>TRBV5-1|15|TRBJ1-1
CASSLDGMGDTEAFF
>TRBV7-2|13|TRBJ2-2
CASSPGQTGELFF
>TRBV12-3/TRBV12-4|17|TRBJ1-3
CASSLYPPYISGNTIYF
>TRBV15|19|TRBJ2-6
CATSSVAGGKSLGANVLTF
>TRBV5-1|14|TRBJ1-2
CASSLSGGSDGYTF
>TRBV30|15|TRBJ1-5
CAWSAMGLFNQPQHF
>TRBV29-1|15|TRBJ2-7
CSAAGLAGASYEQYF
>TRBV20-1|15|TRBJ2-3
CSATSRTGITDTQYF
>TRBV12-3/TRBV12-4|14|TRBJ2-2
CASSLKWNTGELFF
>TRBV7-2|13|TRBJ1-5
CATGRDRGQPQHF
>TRBV7-2|13|TRBJ1-5
CASSEGERQPQHF
>TRBV12-3/TRBV12-4|15|TRBJ1-3
CASSFGRVGGNTIYF
>TRBV29-1|16|TRBJ2-1
CSVVRVGGLVYNEQFF
>TRBV24-1|15|TRBJ2-1
CATSTDRGRYNEQFF